The 27 T cell receptor beta chains in this list originate from one sample, sequenced in a study of OX40 agonist ivuxolimab in advanced cancers. The assay was immunoSEQ multiplex PCR, and TCRdb's table has in-frame clones only and misses some. Of 10,000 to 12,000 clones listed, around three quarters are singletons. This sample comprised CD4+ or CD8+ T cells sorted from blood, obtained in a trial of the OX40 agonist ivuxolimab. These receptors were obtained from an adult with an advanced solid tumor such as melanoma, head and neck, liver or kidney cancer.

This sequence joins TRBV27 and TRBJ1-1; D ambiguous. Germline CDR1 and CDR2: MNHEY and SMNVEV (reference sequence). CDR3 length equals 13 residues. V lost 5 bases to trimming and J lost 1 base, with 8 bases between them. CDR3 loop: CASSLHRNTEAFF. DNA for the CDR3: TGTGCCAGCAGTCTCCATCGGAACACTGAAGCTTTCTTT.

CDR3 sequence reads: CASRLTSGSFYNEQFF. In nucleotides, the CDR3 is TGTGCCAGCAGGTTAACGAGCGGGAGTTTCTACAATGAGCAGTTCTTC. This sequence joins TRBV28 and TRBJ2-1; 8 nucleotides line up with TRBD2. The V gene end was trimmed by 6 bases and the J gene end by 3 bases; junction bases not matched to a gene: 10. The CDR3 extends over 16 amino acids. Germline V gene lookup returns CDR1 MDHEN and CDR2 SYDVKM.

V and J are TRBV9 and TRBJ2-5, with D perhaps TRBD1 or TRBD2 (6 bases each). CDR3 length: 15 residues. Germline V gene data show CDR1 as SGDLS and CDR2 as YYNGEE. V lost 0 bases and J 1 base, leaving 10 bases between the germline ends. As DNA, the CDR3 is TGTGCCAGCAGCGTAGGATCGGGGGCCCAAGAGACCCAGTACTTC. This codes for CASSVGSGAQETQYF.

This clone was found once. The rearrangement links TRBV12-5 to TRBJ2-1; D not certain. From germline, CDR1 is LGHNT and CDR2 FRNRAP. Trimming removed 1 base at V and 10 bases at J, with 8 bases between. The CDR3 spans 12 residues. The CDR3 here is CASGLGTGEQFF. The CDR3 DNA sequence: TGTGCTAGTGGTTTGGGGACCGGAGAGCAGTTCTTC.

The V call is TRBV5-4, the J call TRBJ2-1, with D perhaps TRBD1 (7 bases). Germline V CDR1 and CDR2: SGHNT, YYREEE (reference sequence). This CDR3 comprises 15 residues. Trimming shortened V by 2 bases and J by 6 bases, and 15 bases separated the two germline ends. The CDR3 nucleotides are TGTGCCAGCAGCTTTCGACAGGGAGGCGGCAATGAGCAGTTCTTC. Encoded protein: CASSFRQGGGNEQFF.

The rearrangement joins TRBV7-3 to TRBJ2-3, with 7 bases matching TRBD2. There are 15 residues in the CDR3. Germline trimming cut 4 bases from V and 4 bases from J; bases unmatched to any gene: 8. Looked up from germline, CDR1 is SGHTA and CDR2 is FQGTGA. In DNA, the CDR3 is TGTGCCAGCAGCTCCTCGGGAGGTGGGGCAGATACGCAGTATTTT. Encoded protein: CASSSSGGGADTQYF.

This sequence joins TRBV28 and TRBJ2-2; D is perhaps TRBD1 or TRBD2 (5 bases each). The CDR3 spans 15 residues. The germline V gene has CDR1 MDHEN and CDR2 SYDVKM. V was trimmed by 1 base and J by 5 bases, leaving 11 bases between them. The CDR3 DNA reads as TGTGCCAGCAGTTTATACGGGACCGCGACCGGGGAGCTGTTTTTT. Translation gives CASSLYGTATGELFF.

This clone appeared a few times. The chain employs TRBV15 and TRBJ2-2; possibly TRBD2 for D (6 bases). V was trimmed by 5 bases and J by 3 bases, leaving 13 bases between them. Germline CDR1 LNHNV, CDR2 YYDKDF (reference sequence). The length of the CDR3 is 15 residues. DNA for the CDR3: TGTGCCACCAGCGAGGGACTTTCTTACACCGGGGAGCTGTTTTTT. Translated, it gives CATSEGLSYTGELFF.

The chain employs TRBV29-1 and TRBJ2-5; 7 positions agree with TRBD2. This CDR3 contains 13 residues. Per the germline V gene, CDR1 is SQVTM and CDR2 is ANQGSEA. V lost 7 bases and J lost 5; bases outside the gene matches: 10. CDR3 bases: TGCAGCGCGGAAACGGGAGGAGGTGAGACCCAGTACTTC. Protein: CSAETGGGETQYF.

This clone was observed a few times. J is TRBJ2-5 and V is TRBV9; 9 bases match TRBD2. Trimming took 6 bases from V and 0 from J; bases not matched to a gene: 3. Germline V gene lookup returns CDR1 SGDLS and CDR2 YYNGEE. CDR3 length: 14 amino acids. Here the CDR3 reads CASNSGSHQETQYF. CDR3 DNA sequence: TGTGCCAGCAATAGCGGGAGCCACCAAGAGACCCAGTACTTC.

This clone is a singleton in its sample. The chain carries TRBV7-9 and TRBJ2-7; D might be TRBD1 or TRBD2, each matching 5 bases. CDR3 length: 15 residues. Germline V gene lookup returns CDR1 SEHNR and CDR2 FQNEAQ (reference sequence). Between the trimmed V and J ends, which lost 5 bases and 0 bases, there was a span of 14 bases. CDR3: CASSKASGPSYEQYF. The CDR3 DNA is TGTGCCAGCAGCAAGGCATCGGGGCCCTCCTACGAGCAGTACTTC.

This clone was counted between two and nine times. The chain combines TRBV5-1 with TRBJ2-7; 8 bases match TRBD1. CDR1 and CDR2 from the germline V gene are SGHRS and YFSETQ. CDR3 size: 14 residues. After removal of 4 bases from V and 4 bases from J, the junction contained 7 bases not matched to a gene. CDR3 coding DNA: TGCGCCAGCAGCCCGGCAGGGGGCTTGTACGAGCAGTACTTC. It is translated as CASSPAGGLYEQYF.

This clone has a handful of counts. The chain is built from TRBV6-5 and TRBJ2-1; TRBD2 might be the D (6 bases). Germline V CDR1 and CDR2: MNHEY, SVGAGI. The length of the CDR3 is 16 residues. Trimming took 3 bases from V and 9 from J, leaving 21 bases between them. The CDR3: CASSYSGNDMGGEQFF. CDR3 DNA: TGTGCCAGCAGTTATTCGGGGAATGATATGGGGGGTGAGCAGTTCTTC.

The chain combines TRBV5-1 with TRBJ2-6, with a possible D match to TRBD1 (5 bases). Germline V gene sequence: CDR1 SGHRS, CDR2 YFSETQ. V shed 4 bases and J shed 0 bases, with 14 bases lying between them. The CDR3 length is 17 residues. CDR3 nucleotides: TGCGCCAGCAGCAATCGAGGAACAGGCTCTGGGGCCAACGTCCTGACTTTC. This sequence encodes CASSNRGTGSGANVLTF.

The chain recombines TRBV9 with TRBJ1-1; D unclear. The CDR3 has 11 amino acids. Per the germline V gene, CDR1 is SGDLS and CDR2 is YYNGEE. Trimming took off 4 bases at V and 7 bases at J, with 8 bases between the two ends. CDR3 DNA sequence: TGTGCCAGCAGCCGCGGAGGTGAAGCTTTCTTT. Its translation: CASSRGGEAFF.

The chain links TRBV27 to TRBJ2-3; D unclear. Germline V gene data show CDR1 as MNHEY and CDR2 as SMNVEV (reference sequence). The CDR3 totals 14 residues. V gave up 4 bases and J gave up 2 bases, with 10 bases separating them. CDR3 protein: CASSSGPYTDTQYF. The CDR3 DNA is TGTGCCAGCAGTTCCGGCCCCTACACAGATACGCAGTATTTT.

The V call is TRBV2, the J call TRBJ2-7; unclear D gene. The CDR3 sequence is 11 residues long. Per germline, CDR1 SNHLY and CDR2 FYNNEI. V was clipped by 3 bases and J by 6 bases, with 6 bases between them. The CDR3 reads CASSEAVEQYF. CDR3 bases: TGTGCCAGCAGTGAGGCAGTCGAGCAGTACTTC.

The J gene is TRBJ1-1, the V gene TRBV5-5, with D maybe TRBD1 (5 bases). The CDR3 spans 13 residues. V was shortened by 4 bases and J by 0 bases, with 7 bases between the two germline ends. Looked up from germline, CDR1 is SGHKS and CDR2 is YYEKEE (reference sequence). The CDR3 DNA follows: TGTGCCAGCAGCCTGGACATGAACACTGAAGCTTTCTTT. It codes for CASSLDMNTEAFF.

This clone was seen a single time. V and J are TRBV9 and TRBJ1-1; D is uncertain. CDR3 size: 14 residues. The germline CDR1 and CDR2 sequences are SGDLS and YYNGEE. V lost 3 bases to trimming and J lost 1 base, with 10 bases between them. In nucleotides, the CDR3 is TGTGCCAGCAGCGATGGGTATACGAACACTGAAGCTTTCTTT. Amino acid sequence: CASSDGYTNTEAFF.

The chain is built from TRBV7-2 and TRBJ2-3; 13 bases align to TRBD2. The CDR3 is 19 amino acids. V was pared by 3 bases and J by 1 base, with 10 bases of the junction left unmatched. Germline CDR1 SGHTA, CDR2 FQGNSA. In DNA form, the CDR3 reads TGTGCCAGCAGCTTTCGACTAGCGGGAGGCCAAGCGGGCACAGATACGCAGTATTTT. Residues: CASSFRLAGGQAGTDTQYF.

This clone appeared a few times. This rearrangement joins TRBV18 to TRBJ2-5; TRBD1 matches at 8 bases. CDR1 is KGHSH, CDR2 LQKENI, per germline. This CDR3 region has 17 residues. V lost 0 bases, J lost 2 bases, and 8 bases stayed unmatched. CDR3 in DNA: TGTGCCAGCTCACCACCGTCCTCCGGGACAGGTCAAGAGACCCAGTACTTC. This sequence encodes CASSPPSSGTGQETQYF. Complete variable domain (other parts from reference TRBV18 and TRBJ2-5): NAGVMQNPRHLVRRRGQEARLRCSPMKGHSHVYWYRQLPEEGLKFMVYLQKENIIDESGMPKERFSAEFPKEGPSILRIQQVVRGDSAAYFCASSPPSSGTGQETQYFGPGTRLLVL.

The chain recombines TRBV5-6 with TRBJ2-7; 7 bases fit TRBD1. The CDR3 loop spans 15 amino acids. The trim removed 3 bases at V and 3 bases at J, leaving 9 bases unmatched. Per the germline V gene, CDR1 is SGHDT and CDR2 is YYEEEE. The CDR3 DNA follows: TGTGCCAGCAGCTCGACAGACAGGGCCCACTACGAGCAGTACTTC. This encodes CASSSTDRAHYEQYF. The full variable domain, in which reference TRBV5-6 and TRBJ2-7 provide the parts outside the CDR3, is DAGVTQSPTHLIKTRGQQVTLRCSPKSGHDTVSWYQQALGQGPQFIFQYYEEEERQRGNFPDRFSGHQFPNYSSELNVNALLLGDSALYLCASSSTDRAHYEQYFGPGTRLTVT.

This clone is termed medium-sized. The V gene is TRBV21-1, the J gene TRBJ2-3. TRBV21-1 corresponds to a pseudogene. The CDR3 runs to 12 residues. As DNA, the CDR3 is TGTGCCAGCAGCAAAGGGACAGATACGCAGTATTTT. The encoded protein is CASSKGTDTQYF.

This chain joins TRBV7-9 and TRBJ2-7, with 11 bases that match TRBD1. J gave up 6 bases and V 1 base, and 5 bases lay outside the gene matches. This CDR3 spans 15 amino acids. CDR1 and CDR2 from the germline V gene are SEHNR and FQNEAQ (reference sequence). CDR3 DNA: TGTGCCAGCAGCTTAGGGACAGGGGGCAGCGGCGAGCAGTACTTC. Its translation: CASSLGTGGSGEQYF. The variable domain in full, completed from reference TRBV7-9 and TRBJ2-7, reads DTGVSQNPRHKITKRGQNVTFRCDPISEHNRLYWYRQTLGQGPEFLTYFQNEAQLEKSRLLSDRFSAERPKGSFSTLEIQRTEQGDSAMYLCASSLGTGGSGEQYFGPGTRLTVT.

The chain employs TRBV28 and TRBJ1-1; the match to TRBD1 covers 7 bases. CDR1 MDHEN and CDR2 SYDVKM come from the germline V gene. With V trimmed by 6 bases and J by 1 base, 5 bases remained unmatched. The CDR3 is 14 amino acids. CDR3 DNA sequence: TGTGCCAGCAGATGGACAGGAGAGAACACTGAAGCTTTCTTT. As protein: CASRWTGENTEAFF.

The V gene is TRBV7-8, the J gene TRBJ2-7, with 11 bases aligning to TRBD2. The junction had 4 bases not matched to a gene; V was cut back by 4 bases and J by 2 bases. The CDR3 covers 15 residues. In germline, CDR1 is SGHVS, CDR2 FQNEAQ. The CDR3 protein is CASSSLAGATYEQYF. The CDR3 region has the DNA TGTGCCAGCAGCTCACTAGCGGGAGCGACCTACGAGCAGTACTTC.

The chain carries TRBV6-1 and TRBJ1-1, with D possibly being TRBD1 (6 bases). The germline V and J ends were trimmed by 8 bases and 4 bases, with 14 bases remaining between them. CDR3 size: 13 residues. Germline CDR1 reads MNHNS; CDR2 reads SASEGT. The CDR3 coding sequence is TGTGCCAGCCCTTCGGGGGGCGCCACTGAAGCTTTCTTT. Protein: CASPSGGATEAFF.